This T cell receptor (beta chain) was identified during a study of control samples from healthy donors and cancer patients. Repertoires were generated with immunoSEQ multiplex PCR, while TCRdb's copy carries only in-frame clones and drops some. Of just under 100,000 clones listed, approximately 93% are singletons. Trimming stripped 5 bases from V and 7 bases from J, with 11 bases between. Per germline, CDR1 SGHNT and CDR2 YENEEA. The CDR3 is made up of 12 amino acids. This clone was counted once. J is TRBJ1-1 and V is TRBV11-3; D is possibly TRBD1 (5 bases). The source material was blood. The sequence was obtained from a man younger than 35 in good health. In DNA form, the CDR3 reads TGTGCCAGCAGCAGAGTCGGGGGTGAAGCTTTCTTT. Residues: CASSRVGGEAFF.